This T cell receptor (beta chain) was retrieved from a study of T cell clones after liver transplantation. Overall study: Samples came from ITN030ST, which attempted immunosuppression withdrawal within 2 years of liver transplantation. As an antigen-independent comparator, third-party-reactive TCRbeta sequences came from pre-transplant mixed lymphocyte reactions.

The V gene end was trimmed by 5 bases and the J gene end by 0 bases; junction bases not matched to a gene: 6. This CDR3 spans 15 amino acids. Germline CDR1 is SGHTA and CDR2 is FQGNSA. Data came from immunoSEQ multiplex PCR; TCRdb stores just in-frame clones and leaves some out. The table records over 100,000 clones, around 86% of them present only once. This chain connects TRBV7-2 to TRBJ2-5, with 7 bases matching TRBD1. The sample here was CD4+ T cells from blood, taken before liver transplant. The receptor was derived from a human donor who received a liver transplant. The CDR3 sequence: CASSPGQTYQETQYF. The CDR3 DNA reads as TGTGCCAGCAGCCCGGGACAGACGTACCAAGAGACCCAGTACTTC.